Presented here are 4 T cell receptor beta chains from one specimen sequenced in a study of cytomegalovirus exposure and HLA in healthy donors. Generated by immunoSEQ multiplex PCR, the TCRdb table keeps only in-frame clones and is missing some. The data show 150,000 to 200,000 clones, about 82% seen once. Sequencing was carried out using PBMCs. These receptors originate from a woman aged 18 to 35 in good health and CMV-seronegative.

V and J are TRBV6-5 and TRBJ2-5; 8 bases align to TRBD1. Germline V gives CDR1 MNHEY, CDR2 SVGAGI. V lost 6 bases, J lost 7 bases, and 1 base stayed unmatched. This CDR3 is built from 11 residues. CDR3 DNA: TGTGCCAGCAGGGGGACAGGGACCCAGTACTTC. It codes for CASRGTGTQYF.

The chain couples TRBV7-9 to TRBJ1-5; 9 bases fit TRBD1. V dropped 1 base and J dropped 5; count of bases not matched to a gene: 3. In germline, CDR1 is SEHNR, CDR2 FQNEAQ (reference sequence). The CDR3 is 15 amino acids. The CDR3 spells CASSLGTGVHQPQHF. The CDR3 DNA reads TGTGCCAGCAGCTTAGGGACAGGGGTTCATCAGCCCCAGCATTTT.

The rearrangement uses TRBV30 and TRBJ2-3, with a weak D call TRBD1 (5 bases). The CDR3 is 14 amino acids. V was pared by 5 bases and J by 0 bases, with 12 bases between. The V gene's germline CDR1 is GTSNPN and CDR2 SVGIG (reference sequence). DNA for the CDR3: TGTGCCTGGTCTTTAGGGGTGAGCACAGATACGCAGTATTTT. Translation: CAWSLGVSTDTQYF.

This clone appeared many times. The chain is built from TRBV5-4 and TRBJ1-2, with 9 nucleotides matching TRBD1. CDR1 is SGHNT and CDR2 is YYREEE in the germline V gene (reference sequence). The CDR3 consists of 15 residues. V shed 5 bases, J shed 4 bases, and the junction held 9 bases outside the gene matches. The CDR3 sequence is CASRLPGQGIYGYTF. CDR3 sequence (DNA): TGTGCCAGCAGACTACCGGGACAGGGCATCTATGGCTACACCTTC.